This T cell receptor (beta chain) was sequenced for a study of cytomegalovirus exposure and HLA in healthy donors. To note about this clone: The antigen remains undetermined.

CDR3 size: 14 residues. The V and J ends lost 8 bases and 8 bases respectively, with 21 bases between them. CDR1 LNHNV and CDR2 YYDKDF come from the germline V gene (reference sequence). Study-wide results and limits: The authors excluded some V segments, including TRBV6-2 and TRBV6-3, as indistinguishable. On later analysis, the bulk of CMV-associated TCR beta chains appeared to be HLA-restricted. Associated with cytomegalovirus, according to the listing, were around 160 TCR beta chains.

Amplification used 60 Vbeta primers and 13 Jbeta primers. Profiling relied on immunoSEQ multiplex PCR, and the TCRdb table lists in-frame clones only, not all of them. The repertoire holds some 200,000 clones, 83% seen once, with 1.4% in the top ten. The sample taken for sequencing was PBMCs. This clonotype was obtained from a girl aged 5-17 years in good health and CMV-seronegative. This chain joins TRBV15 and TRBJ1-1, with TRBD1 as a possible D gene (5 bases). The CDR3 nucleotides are TGTGCCACCGCCAGCATGGAGGGGAGGGAAGAAGCTTTCTTT. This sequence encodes CATASMEGREEAFF.